This TCR beta chain was obtained from a study of blood T cell repertoires in COVID-19. Across the whole study: Acute and convalescent COVID-19 specimens originated in the United States, Italy and Spain. T cells, B-cell-depleted T cells, or PBMCs supplied cDNA or gDNA.

Original handling: Amplification from reference gene primers served as the basis for estimated nucleated cell counts. Only in-frame clones appear in the TCRdb table, and some are missing; sequencing was by immunoSEQ multiplex PCR. D and trimming were read from the DNA, whereas the V and J calls and clone size are those reported in that table. The sample lists around 80,000 clones, more than 80% occurring once. CDR3 length: 13 residues. The V gene's germline CDR1 is SGHTA and CDR2 FQGTGA. V lost 5 bases and J lost 7; bases outside the gene matches: 7. J is TRBJ1-1 and V is TRBV7-3; 7 bases line up with TRBD1. The sequence came from a human donor in a cohort sampled during active COVID-19. Material: peripheral blood. This CDR3 reads CASSARTGSEAFF. DNA for the CDR3: TGTGCCAGCAGCGCCAGGACAGGTAGTGAAGCTTTCTTT.